The rows below give T cell receptor beta chains drawn from one sample of a study of CD8 T cells in Susac syndrome. One entry per CDR3 protein results from TCRdb running MiXCR on the immunoSEQ multiplex PCR reads. The sample gives 200,000 or so distinct CDR3 sequences, roughly 96% of which show up once; 0.093% is in the top ten. Sequenced: CD4+ T cells from PBMCs. The origin of the receptors is a human donor with multiple sclerosis. Both conserved end residues are part of each CDR3. The D gene is left open where the match is weak.

j_call: TRBJ1-2; d_call: TRBD1; v_call: TRBV30; cdr3_aa: CAWSGGLGQSYTF; cdr3_nt: TGTGCCTGGAGCGGAGGTTTGGGACAGTCCTACACCTTC
j_call: TRBJ2-7; d_call: NA; v_call: TRBV27; cdr3_aa: CASSFGPGEGYEQYF; cdr3_nt: TGTGCCAGCAGTTTTGGTCCAGGCGAAGGGTACGAGCAGTACTTC
j_call: TRBJ2-7; d_call: TRBD2; v_call: TRBV30; cdr3_aa: CAWSSGVPYEQYF; cdr3_nt: TGTGCCTGGAGTAGCGGGGTACCCTACGAGCAGTACTTC
j_call: TRBJ2-1; d_call: NA; v_call: TRBV7-9; cdr3_aa: CASSLDVGHEQFF; cdr3_nt: TGTGCCAGCAGCTTAGATGTGGGCCATGAGCAGTTCTTC
j_call: TRBJ2-7; d_call: NA; v_call: TRBV12-5; cdr3_aa: CASGELAPYEQYF; cdr3_nt: TGTGCTAGTGGCGAACTAGCACCCTACGAGCAGTACTTC
j_call: TRBJ1-2; d_call: TRBD1; v_call: TRBV20-1; cdr3_aa: CSARGRQGFGGYTF; cdr3_nt: TGCAGTGCTAGGGGAAGACAGGGGTTTGGTGGCTACACCTTC
j_call: TRBJ2-6; d_call: NA; v_call: TRBV5-6; cdr3_aa: CASSLGFSGANVLTF; cdr3_nt: TGTGCCAGCAGCTTAGGGTTTTCTGGGGCCAACGTCCTGACTTTC
j_call: TRBJ2-7; d_call: TRBD1; v_call: TRBV14; cdr3_aa: CASSTHRGSTVEQYF; cdr3_nt: TGTGCCAGCAGCACCCACAGGGGTTCAACGGTCGAGCAGTACTTC
j_call: TRBJ2-3; d_call: NA; v_call: TRBV6-1; cdr3_aa: CASKAGYPLVTDTQYF; cdr3_nt: TGTGCCAGCAAGGCAGGGTACCCTCTCGTGACAGATACGCAGTATTTT
j_call: TRBJ1-1; d_call: TRBD1; v_call: TRBV7-9; cdr3_aa: CASSFGTGSTEAFF; cdr3_nt: TGTGCCAGCAGCTTCGGGACAGGGAGCACTGAAGCTTTCTTT
j_call: TRBJ2-5; d_call: NA; v_call: TRBV12-3/TRBV12-4; cdr3_aa: CASSLTWRVETQYF; cdr3_nt: TGTGCCAGCAGCCTTACATGGCGCGTAGAGACCCAGTACTTC